Listed here are 15 T cell receptor beta chains from one sample, sequenced in a study of tumor-infiltrating lymphocytes in primary liver carcinoma. The template, about 550 ng total RNA, yielded TCR beta cDNA made with a constant-region primer. Amplification in three nested multiplex PCR rounds with slightly modified ARM-PCR gave rise to TCR beta libraries. In the first two PCR rounds, TRBV1-TRBV30 forward primers were paired with a C-beta reverse primer, and each round lasted roughly 9 cycles. MiXCR was run by TCRdb on the multiplex PCR reads, yielding one entry per CDR3 protein. This table has around 35,000 distinct CDR3 sequences, roughly 75% appearing once. From approximately 20-30 mg of unsorted bulk tissue, DNA and RNA were co-extracted together. Input material: tumor-adjacent normal liver tissue. The receptors originated from a man between 35 and 55 years old with primary liver carcinoma and hepatitis B virus infection.

In the case of this clonotype: Because the CDR3 is missing its conserved closing phenylalanine or tryptophan, this is likely a read error. Because the CDR3's place on the DNA is in doubt, the DNA is left out and the CDR3 is given as listed by TCRdb. The J gene is TRBJ2-1, the V gene TRBV14; the DNA was not used to check the table's D call, TRBD2. CDR1 and CDR2 from the germline V gene are SGHDN and FVKESK. The length of the CDR3 is 16 amino acids, counting both ends. CDR3: CASSAVTGWVNNEQFS.

As concerns this clonotype: The junction departs from germline at one end; a sequencing error may be responsible. This chain joins TRBV24-1 and TRBJ2-1; weak D call: TRBD2 (6 bases). The CDR3 spans 11 residues. CDR1 and CDR2 from the germline V gene are KGHDR and SFDVKD. The CDR3 sequence is CATGRGDERFF. The CDR3 DNA sequence: TGTGCCACGGGGCGGGGTGATGAGCGGTTCTTC.

This clonotype has only one observation. A read error is possible here, since a much larger clone lies one base away. The genes are TRBV9 and TRBJ2-5, with 7 bases aligning to TRBD2. With 0 bases clipped from V and 5 bases from J, the junction kept 4 bases outside the gene matches. This CDR3 contains 14 residues. The germline gives CDR1 SGDLS, CDR2 YYNGEE. CDR3 protein: CASSVDAGRETQYF. The CDR3 coding sequence is TGTGCCAGCAGCGTAGATGCCGGGAGGGAGACCCAGTACTTC.

This clonotype appeared once. Since the CDR3 does not end with the conserved phenylalanine or tryptophan, this likely comes from a read error. The chain carries TRBV11-2 and TRBJ2-5; D perhaps matches TRBD2 (6 bases). The germline gives CDR1 SGHAT, CDR2 FQNNGV. The CDR3 spans 17 residues. CDR3 sequence: CDSSLRPAGDSSETQYL. The CDR3 nucleotides are TGTGACAGCAGCTTAAGACCAGCGGGTGACTCGAGCGAGACCCAGTACTTG.

About this clonotype: The germline gene is not matched at one end of the junction; a read error may be the cause. The V gene is TRBV25-1, the J gene TRBJ2-6; perhaps TRBD1 as D (5 bases). The CDR3 totals 15 residues. Germline CDR1 and CDR2: MGHDK and SYGVNS. The CDR3 DNA sequence: TGTGCCAGCACTGAAGAGGCAGCTGGGGCCAACATCCTGACTTTC. Translating it yields CASTEEAAGANILTF. Using reference TRBV25-1 and TRBJ2-6 for the parts outside the CDR3, the full variable domain is EADIYQTPRYLVIGTGKKITLECSQTMGHDKMYWYQQDPGMELHLIHYSYGVNSTEKGDLSSESTVSRIRTEHFPLTLESARPSHTSQYLCASTEEAAGANILTFGAGSRLTVL.

In regard to this clonotype: This may come from a read error, since a much larger clone is one base off. The CDR3 reads CASSVAGLGYEQYF. The CDR3 nucleotides read TGCGCCAGCAGTGTGGCGGGACTAGGCTACGAGCAGTACTTC. The genes are TRBV10-2 and TRBJ2-7, with TRBD2 identical over 8 bases. The CDR3 loop spans 14 amino acids. The germline V gene encodes CDR1 WSHSY and CDR2 SAAADI. J gave up 3 bases and V 4 bases, and 5 bases lay outside the gene matches.

For this clonotype: A junction end diverges from the germline sequence, so it may reflect a read error. The chain carries TRBV10-3 and TRBJ2-5; D possibly corresponds to TRBD2 (6 bases). Germline assignment: CDR1 ENHRY and CDR2 SYGVKD. This CDR3 region has 13 residues. This chain's CDR3 is CAINADGGETQHF. The DNA of the CDR3 is TGTGCCATCAATGCGGACGGAGGGGAGACCCAGCACTTC.

Within the sample, this clonotype is medium-sized. J is TRBJ2-4 and V is TRBV29-1; a possible D gene is TRBD1 (6 bases). The CDR3 extends over 15 amino acids. V lost 4 bases and J lost 3, with 16 bases in between. The germline gives CDR1 SQVTM, CDR2 ANQGSEA. Written as DNA, the CDR3 is TGCAGCGTTGTCGTAGGAGGCAGGGGCAAAAACATTCAGTACTTC. Protein: CSVVVGGRGKNIQYF.

About this clonotype itself: A junction end diverges from the germline sequence, so it may reflect a read error. The V and J genes are TRBV5-4 and TRBJ2-3; maybe TRBD1 (5 bases). Per germline, CDR1 SGHNT and CDR2 YYREEE (reference sequence). This CDR3 is built from 16 residues. Here the CDR3 reads CASSMLAAGPTNTQYF. The DNA of the CDR3 is TGTGCCAGCAGCATGCTCGCGGCAGGGCCCACAAATACGCAGTATTTT. Using reference TRBV5-4 and TRBJ2-3 for the parts outside the CDR3, the full variable domain is ETGVTQSPTHLIKTRGQQVTLRCSSQSGHNTVSWYQQALGQGPQFIFQYYREEENGRGNFPPRFSGLQFPNYSSELNVNALELDDSALYLCASSMLAAGPTNTQYFGPGTRLTVL.

A few counts support this clonotype. This chain links TRBV19 with TRBJ1-5; D remains unclear. This CDR3 comprises 14 residues. V lost 1 base to trimming and J lost 0 bases, with 4 bases between them. Germline V gene sequence: CDR1 LNHDA, CDR2 SQIVND (reference sequence). CDR3 sequence: CASSIGLSNQPQHF. In DNA, the CDR3 is TGTGCCAGTAGTATAGGTCTTAGCAATCAGCCCCAGCATTTT.

For this clonotype: One junction end does not reproduce the germline sequence, and a read error may be involved. The rearrangement uses TRBV29-1 and TRBJ2-3, with D unresolved. Looked up from germline, CDR1 is SQVTM and CDR2 is ANQGSEA. This CDR3 contains 11 residues. DNA for the CDR3: TGCAACGTTGGGTTTTCTGATACGCAGTATTTT. Amino acid sequence: CNVGFSDTQYF.

Concerning this clonotype: The CDR3 end shows no conserved phenylalanine or tryptophan, and so a read error is likely. V usage is TRBV6-2 or TRBV6-3 and J usage is TRBJ2-7; D possibly corresponds to TRBD2 (6 bases). Germline V gene data show CDR1 as MNHEY and CDR2 as SVGEGT. V was clipped by 0 bases and J by 7 bases, with 16 bases between them. This CDR3 is built from 15 residues. The DNA of the CDR3 is TGTGCCAGCAGTTACTCGCGGGGTTTAAACTATGAGCAGTACATC. The encoded protein is CASSYSRGLNYEQYI.

This clonotype was found once. Germline is not matched at one junction end, which may reflect a read error. The rearrangement links TRBV30 to TRBJ2-3, with a tentative D call TRBD2 (6 bases). This CDR3 region has 14 residues. In germline, CDR1 is GTSNPN, CDR2 SVGIG (reference sequence). Here the CDR3 DNA reads TGTGCGTGGAGGTTGATGGGAGGTACAGATACGCAGTATTTT. Amino acids: CAWRLMGGTDTQYF.

Notes on this clonotype: One junction end disagrees with the germline gene, perhaps due to a read error. The chain couples TRBV5-8 to TRBJ2-3, with D perhaps TRBD2 (5 bases). Germline V gives CDR1 SGHTS, CDR2 YDEGEE. CDR3 length: 14 amino acids. The CDR3, as DNA: TGTGCCAGCATCTTGGAAGCTAGCACAGATATGCAGTATTTT. Protein sequence: CASILEASTDMQYF.

To note about this clonotype: The final CDR3 position lacks the conserved phenylalanine or tryptophan, pointing to a likely read error. The rearrangement joins TRBV4-1 to TRBJ2-7; 7 nucleotides align to TRBD1. CDR1 and CDR2 from the germline V gene are MGHRA and YSYEKL. The CDR3 is 15 residues long. The CDR3 DNA is TGCGCCAGCAGCCCGCCGGACAGGCTCTCCTACGAACAGTACTAC. It specifies CASSPPDRLSYEQYY.